This T cell receptor beta chain came from a study of CD8 T cells in Susac syndrome. Sequencing of TCR beta drew on CD8+ and CD4+ T cells from blood. TEMRA cells were FACS-enriched, unlike CD8+ and CD4+ T cells, which were negatively isolated. Germline values: CDR1 MNHEY, CDR2 SMNVEV (reference sequence). Trimming shortened V by 6 bases and J by 6 bases, and 14 bases separated the two germline ends. This CDR3 has 13 amino acids. Findings of the study overall: Only a relatively small number of individuals were included in the TCR sequencing and HLA analysis.

This clonotype has only one observation. Antigen specificity is unknown. Reverse transcription of roughly 0.5 to 1 ug RNA was performed with random hexamers. With immunoSEQ multiplex PCR, TCR beta CDR3 was amplified across 54 Vbeta and 13 Jbeta. Each CDR3 protein is one row after TCRdb ran MiXCR on the immunoSEQ multiplex PCR reads. The repertoire holds 150,000 to 200,000 distinct CDR3 sequences, with approximately 94% as singletons. The V and J genes are TRBV27 and TRBJ1-2, with no clear D. Specimen: CD4+ T cells from PBMCs. The TCR was taken from a human donor with multiple sclerosis. CDR3 sequence: CASSPFFLDGYTF. CDR3 bases: TGTGCCAGCAGCCCGTTCTTTCTCGATGGCTACACCTTC.